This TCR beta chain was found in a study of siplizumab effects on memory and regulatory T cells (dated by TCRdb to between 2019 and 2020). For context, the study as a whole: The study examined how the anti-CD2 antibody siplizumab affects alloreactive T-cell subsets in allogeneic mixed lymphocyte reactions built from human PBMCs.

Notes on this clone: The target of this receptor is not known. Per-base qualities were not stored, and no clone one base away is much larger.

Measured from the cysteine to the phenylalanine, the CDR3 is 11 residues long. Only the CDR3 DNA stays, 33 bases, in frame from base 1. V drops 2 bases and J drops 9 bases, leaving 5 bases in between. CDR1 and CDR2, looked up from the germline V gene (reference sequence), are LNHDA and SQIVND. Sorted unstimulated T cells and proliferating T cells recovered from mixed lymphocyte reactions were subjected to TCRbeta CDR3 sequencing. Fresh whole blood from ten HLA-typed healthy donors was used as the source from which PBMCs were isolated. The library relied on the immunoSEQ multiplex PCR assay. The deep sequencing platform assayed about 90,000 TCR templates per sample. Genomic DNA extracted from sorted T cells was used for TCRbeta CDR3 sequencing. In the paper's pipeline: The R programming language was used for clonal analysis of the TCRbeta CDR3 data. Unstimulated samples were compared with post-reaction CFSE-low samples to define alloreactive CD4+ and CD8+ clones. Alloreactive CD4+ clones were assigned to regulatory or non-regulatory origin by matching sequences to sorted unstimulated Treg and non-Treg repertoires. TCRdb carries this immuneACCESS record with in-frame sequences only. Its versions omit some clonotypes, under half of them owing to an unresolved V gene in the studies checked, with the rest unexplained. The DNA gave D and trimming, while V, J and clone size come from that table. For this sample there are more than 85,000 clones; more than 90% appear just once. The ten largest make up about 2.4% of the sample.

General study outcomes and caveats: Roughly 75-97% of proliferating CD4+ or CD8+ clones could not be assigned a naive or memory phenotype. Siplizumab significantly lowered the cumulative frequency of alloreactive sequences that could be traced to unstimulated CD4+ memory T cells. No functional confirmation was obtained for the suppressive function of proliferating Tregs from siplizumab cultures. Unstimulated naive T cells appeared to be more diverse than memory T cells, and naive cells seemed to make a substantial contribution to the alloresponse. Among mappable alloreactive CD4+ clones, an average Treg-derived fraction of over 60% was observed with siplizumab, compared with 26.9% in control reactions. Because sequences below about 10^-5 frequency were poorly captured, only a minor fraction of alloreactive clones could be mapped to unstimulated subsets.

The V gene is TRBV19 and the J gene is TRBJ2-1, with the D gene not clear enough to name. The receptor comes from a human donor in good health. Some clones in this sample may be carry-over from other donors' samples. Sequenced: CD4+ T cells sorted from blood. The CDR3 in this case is CASSIKGEQFF. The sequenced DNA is TGTGCCAGTAGTATAAAGGGTGAGCAGTTCTTC. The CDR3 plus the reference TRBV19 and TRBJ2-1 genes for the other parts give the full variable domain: DGGITQSPKYLFRKEGQNVTLSCEQNLNHDAMYWYRQDPGQGLRLIYYSQIVNDFQKGDIAEGYSVSREKKESFPLTVTSAQKNPTAFYLCASSIKGEQFFGPGTRLTVL.